One and the same sample provided the 6 T cell receptor beta chains below, sequenced in a study of regulatory T cells in long-lasting Graves disease. Time point of the sample: persistent/refractory GD, antithyroid drugs over 5 years with positive TRAb. After RNA was extracted from PBMCs, the TCR library was made from it. Construction of the TCR beta libraries employed iRepertoire HTBI primers in conjunction with Arm-PCR of CDR3 regions. TCRdb itself ran the multiplex PCR reads through MiXCR, one entry per CDR3 protein. In the table there are a few hundred thousand distinct CDR3 sequences, roughly 25% of which are singletons. The sequencing used peripheral blood mononuclear cells (PBMCs), collected when the disease was refractory, from a patient treated with antithyroid drugs. The source is a woman aged 40 to 49 with Graves disease.

CDR3 sequence reads: CASRSGTGGHNEQYF. CDR3 nucleotide sequence: TGTGCCAGCAGATCCGGGACAGGGGGTCACAATGAGCAGTACTTC. The gene calls are TRBV6-1 and TRBJ2-7; the match to TRBD1 covers 11 bases. Germline trimming cut 6 bases from V and 7 bases from J; bases unmatched to any gene: 11. Germline V lookup: CDR1 MNHNS, CDR2 SASEGT. This CDR3 has 15 amino acids.

This clonotype occurred many times. The chain joins TRBV28 to TRBJ2-2; D is perhaps TRBD1 (6 bases). Trimming cost V 8 bases and J 3 bases, with 19 bases left between them. The CDR3 runs 16 residues. CDR1 is MDHEN and CDR2 is SYDVKM in the germline V gene. The chain's CDR3 is CASQKTDSVDTGELFF. The CDR3, as DNA: TGTGCCAGCCAGAAAACGGACAGTGTCGACACCGGGGAGCTGTTTTTT.

The chain recombines TRBV5-1 with TRBJ1-2; 8 bases fit TRBD1. CDR1 and CDR2 from the germline V gene are SGHRS and YFSETQ. The CDR3 extends over 15 amino acids. With 4 bases clipped from V and 4 bases from J, the junction kept 9 bases outside the gene matches. The CDR3 reads CASSPDRGLGYGYTF. The CDR3 DNA reads TGCGCCAGCAGCCCCGACAGGGGCCTTGGCTATGGCTACACCTTC.

Comment on this clonotype: It may be a read error: a sequence one base away is much more abundant. The V call is TRBV2, the J call TRBJ2-5; D may correspond to TRBD1 or TRBD2 (6 bases each). The germline V gene has CDR1 SNHLY and CDR2 FYNNEI. CDR3 size: 14 residues. V gave up 5 bases and J gave up 9 bases, with 19 bases separating them. The CDR3: CASSRAGRGEAQYF. CDR3 sequence (DNA): TGTGCCAGCAGTCGAGCCGGTAGGGGGGAGGCCCAGTACTTC.

V and J are TRBV9 and TRBJ1-2; 8 nucleotides match TRBD1. J was trimmed by 4 bases and V by 0 bases; bases with no gene match: 5. Germline loops: CDR1 SGDLS, CDR2 YYNGEE. The CDR3 length is 15 residues. The CDR3: CASSVAADRAYGYTF. CDR3 DNA: TGTGCCAGCAGCGTAGCTGCGGACAGGGCCTATGGCTACACCTTC.

The chain has TRBV11-2 and TRBJ2-3; D not certain. Germline lookup yields CDR1 SGHAT and CDR2 FQNNGV. The CDR3 runs to 14 residues. With 1 base removed from V and 4 bases from J, the gap between germline ends came to 9 bases. The CDR3 sequence is CASSLGGGADTQYF. CDR3 nucleotide sequence: TGTGCCAGCAGCTTAGGCGGTGGGGCAGATACGCAGTATTTT.